These T cell receptor beta chains were read from a single sample in a study of blood T cell repertoires in COVID-19. Assay: immunoSEQ multiplex PCR; the TCRdb copy retains only in-frame clones and omits some. The sample lists around 190,000 clones, 80% to 90% seen once, with 4.5% to 5% in the top ten. The sequencing sample was made of peripheral blood. The receptor source for this set is a woman at least 80 years old with acute or convalescent COVID-19. CDR3s include the opening cysteine and the closing phenylalanine or tryptophan. Part of the rows lack a size; the others show once, few, many or a class for expanded clones.

J gene: TRBJ1-1
V gene: TRBV29-1
clone size: NA
CDR3 protein: CSVEGPGGTEAFF

J gene: TRBJ2-7
V gene: TRBV7-7
clone size: few
CDR3 protein: CASSPRLGGEQYF

J gene: TRBJ1-1
V gene: TRBV2
clone size: NA
CDR3 protein: CASSGYTEAFF

J gene: TRBJ1-1
V gene: TRBV24-1
clone size: NA
CDR3 protein: CAKQTGTTEAFF

J gene: TRBJ2-3
V gene: TRBV24-1
clone size: NA
CDR3 protein: CATSVASGTNTDTQYF

J gene: TRBJ2-4
V gene: TRBV7-2
clone size: NA
CDR3 protein: CASSLEMGPPKNIQYF

J gene: TRBJ1-2
V gene: TRBV24-1
clone size: NA
CDR3 protein: CATSARDSLYGYTF

J gene: TRBJ1-6
V gene: TRBV11-3
clone size: NA
CDR3 protein: CASSNRGAPLHF

J gene: TRBJ1-5
V gene: TRBV7-8
clone size: NA
CDR3 protein: CASSTRQGNNQPQHF

J gene: TRBJ1-2
V gene: TRBV6-1
clone size: NA
CDR3 protein: CASSDGTGRGSYGYTF

J gene: TRBJ1-2
V gene: TRBV12-3/TRBV12-4
clone size: NA
CDR3 protein: CASSQGQNYGYTF

J gene: TRBJ2-1
V gene: TRBV5-1
clone size: NA
CDR3 protein: CASSEGLVSGNEQFF

J gene: TRBJ2-7
V gene: TRBV21-1
clone size: NA
CDR3 protein: CASSPRTSGGGGRAYEQYF

J gene: TRBJ2-2
V gene: TRBV6-6
clone size: NA
CDR3 protein: CASSTRGGDTGELFF

J gene: TRBJ2-1
V gene: TRBV29-1
clone size: NA
CDR3 protein: CSVFGRAYNEQFF

J gene: TRBJ1-2
V gene: TRBV6-6
clone size: NA
CDR3 protein: CASSRKMGGTGDGYTF

J gene: TRBJ2-1
V gene: TRBV6-5
clone size: few
CDR3 protein: CASSYYGTGNEQFF

J gene: TRBJ1-1
V gene: TRBV3-1/TRBV3-2
clone size: NA
CDR3 protein: CASSTNTEAFF

J gene: TRBJ1-2
V gene: TRBV7-6
clone size: once
CDR3 protein: CASSLLVGVGYTF

J gene: TRBJ2-7
V gene: TRBV28
clone size: NA
CDR3 protein: CATLAGGLYEQYF

J gene: TRBJ2-2
V gene: TRBV5-1
clone size: NA
CDR3 protein: CASSPEGVGELFF

J gene: TRBJ2-3
V gene: TRBV20-1
clone size: NA
CDR3 protein: CSAETGDTQYF

J gene: TRBJ2-7
V gene: TRBV11-2
clone size: NA
CDR3 protein: CASSFDRGSFEQYF

J gene: TRBJ1-1
V gene: TRBV10-1
clone size: NA
CDR3 protein: CASSEGGAGTTEAFF

J gene: TRBJ1-2
V gene: TRBV6-5
clone size: NA
CDR3 protein: CASRKGLGYGYTF

J gene: TRBJ2-7
V gene: TRBV28
clone size: NA
CDR3 protein: CATTLGGADPYEQYF

J gene: TRBJ2-5
V gene: TRBV7-7
clone size: NA
CDR3 protein: CASSLGLAGGQETQYF

J gene: TRBJ2-2
V gene: TRBV7-2
clone size: NA
CDR3 protein: CASGRDRYTGELFF

J gene: TRBJ2-2
V gene: TRBV7-2
clone size: NA
CDR3 protein: CASSFNRGGELFF

J gene: TRBJ2-7
V gene: TRBV18
clone size: few
CDR3 protein: CASSAQGAYEQYF

J gene: TRBJ2-2
V gene: TRBV27
clone size: NA
CDR3 protein: CASSLFPPLAGQNTGELFF

J gene: TRBJ1-2
V gene: TRBV29-1
clone size: NA
CDR3 protein: CSGGGSAFYGYTF

J gene: TRBJ2-7
V gene: TRBV4-1
clone size: NA
CDR3 protein: CASSLSLAGRYEQYF

J gene: TRBJ1-1
V gene: TRBV10-1
clone size: NA
CDR3 protein: CASPQDTNTEAFF

J gene: TRBJ1-1
V gene: TRBV11-3
clone size: NA
CDR3 protein: CASSQGASPEVFF

J gene: TRBJ2-4
V gene: TRBV28
clone size: NA
CDR3 protein: CASSLYGGGILVQYF

J gene: TRBJ1-3
V gene: TRBV30
clone size: NA
CDR3 protein: CARREGFSGNTIYF

J gene: TRBJ2-1
V gene: TRBV12-3/TRBV12-4
clone size: NA
CDR3 protein: CASRPTGAGEQFF

J gene: TRBJ1-5
V gene: TRBV7-2
clone size: NA
CDR3 protein: CASSPDRDGQPQHF

J gene: TRBJ1-3
V gene: TRBV18
clone size: few
CDR3 protein: CASSLNLRGPGNTIYF

J gene: TRBJ1-3
V gene: TRBV24-1
clone size: NA
CDR3 protein: CATSDSPGSGNTIYF

J gene: TRBJ1-1
V gene: TRBV5-4
clone size: NA
CDR3 protein: CASSLLLGTVINTEAFF

J gene: TRBJ2-7
V gene: TRBV21-1
clone size: NA
CDR3 protein: CASSSTGTVYEQYF

J gene: TRBJ2-1
V gene: TRBV5-1
clone size: NA
CDR3 protein: CASSLVAGGSYNEQFF

J gene: TRBJ2-7
V gene: TRBV29-1
clone size: NA
CDR3 protein: CSVGAGGLYEQYF

J gene: TRBJ2-7
V gene: TRBV5-1
clone size: NA
CDR3 protein: CASSSTGTGRAYEQYF

J gene: TRBJ1-2
V gene: TRBV10-3
clone size: NA
CDR3 protein: CAIRDSSYGYTF

J gene: TRBJ1-4
V gene: TRBV6-1
clone size: NA
CDR3 protein: CASSESAGFNEKLFF

J gene: TRBJ2-1
V gene: TRBV9
clone size: few
CDR3 protein: CASSASSGQGTYNEQFF

J gene: TRBJ1-2
V gene: TRBV7-2
clone size: NA
CDR3 protein: CASSLDDFRTGSAYTF

J gene: TRBJ2-7
V gene: TRBV27
clone size: NA
CDR3 protein: CASTPGTSGGGEQYF

J gene: TRBJ2-5
V gene: TRBV15
clone size: NA
CDR3 protein: CATSRDQGAGETQYF

J gene: TRBJ2-2
V gene: TRBV19
clone size: NA
CDR3 protein: CASSNRNTGELFF